This T cell receptor beta chain was obtained from a study of cytomegalovirus exposure and HLA in healthy donors. The CDR3 spans 17 residues. In germline, CDR1 is SGHKS, CDR2 YYEKEE (reference sequence). V was pared by 4 bases and J by 5 bases, with 11 bases of the junction left unmatched. General study findings and limits: Common viral pathogens seemed to be connected with several of the most significant clusters, according to a later analysis.

With respect to this clone: What it binds is not known.

60 Vbeta and 13 Jbeta primers were used in PCR. Clones were read by immunoSEQ multiplex PCR, and TCRdb kept only the in-frame ones, dropping some. The repertoire has 85,000 to 130,000 clones, 65% to 75% of them found once; the top ten carry 2.8%. This sequence originates from a female donor in good health and CMV-seronegative. The specimen sequenced was PBMCs. The chain joins TRBV5-5 to TRBJ2-7; the match to TRBD2 covers 14 bases. The CDR3 protein is CASSPGLAGGTLNEQYF. DNA of the CDR3: TGTGCCAGCAGCCCCGGACTAGCGGGAGGCACTTTGAACGAGCAGTACTTC.